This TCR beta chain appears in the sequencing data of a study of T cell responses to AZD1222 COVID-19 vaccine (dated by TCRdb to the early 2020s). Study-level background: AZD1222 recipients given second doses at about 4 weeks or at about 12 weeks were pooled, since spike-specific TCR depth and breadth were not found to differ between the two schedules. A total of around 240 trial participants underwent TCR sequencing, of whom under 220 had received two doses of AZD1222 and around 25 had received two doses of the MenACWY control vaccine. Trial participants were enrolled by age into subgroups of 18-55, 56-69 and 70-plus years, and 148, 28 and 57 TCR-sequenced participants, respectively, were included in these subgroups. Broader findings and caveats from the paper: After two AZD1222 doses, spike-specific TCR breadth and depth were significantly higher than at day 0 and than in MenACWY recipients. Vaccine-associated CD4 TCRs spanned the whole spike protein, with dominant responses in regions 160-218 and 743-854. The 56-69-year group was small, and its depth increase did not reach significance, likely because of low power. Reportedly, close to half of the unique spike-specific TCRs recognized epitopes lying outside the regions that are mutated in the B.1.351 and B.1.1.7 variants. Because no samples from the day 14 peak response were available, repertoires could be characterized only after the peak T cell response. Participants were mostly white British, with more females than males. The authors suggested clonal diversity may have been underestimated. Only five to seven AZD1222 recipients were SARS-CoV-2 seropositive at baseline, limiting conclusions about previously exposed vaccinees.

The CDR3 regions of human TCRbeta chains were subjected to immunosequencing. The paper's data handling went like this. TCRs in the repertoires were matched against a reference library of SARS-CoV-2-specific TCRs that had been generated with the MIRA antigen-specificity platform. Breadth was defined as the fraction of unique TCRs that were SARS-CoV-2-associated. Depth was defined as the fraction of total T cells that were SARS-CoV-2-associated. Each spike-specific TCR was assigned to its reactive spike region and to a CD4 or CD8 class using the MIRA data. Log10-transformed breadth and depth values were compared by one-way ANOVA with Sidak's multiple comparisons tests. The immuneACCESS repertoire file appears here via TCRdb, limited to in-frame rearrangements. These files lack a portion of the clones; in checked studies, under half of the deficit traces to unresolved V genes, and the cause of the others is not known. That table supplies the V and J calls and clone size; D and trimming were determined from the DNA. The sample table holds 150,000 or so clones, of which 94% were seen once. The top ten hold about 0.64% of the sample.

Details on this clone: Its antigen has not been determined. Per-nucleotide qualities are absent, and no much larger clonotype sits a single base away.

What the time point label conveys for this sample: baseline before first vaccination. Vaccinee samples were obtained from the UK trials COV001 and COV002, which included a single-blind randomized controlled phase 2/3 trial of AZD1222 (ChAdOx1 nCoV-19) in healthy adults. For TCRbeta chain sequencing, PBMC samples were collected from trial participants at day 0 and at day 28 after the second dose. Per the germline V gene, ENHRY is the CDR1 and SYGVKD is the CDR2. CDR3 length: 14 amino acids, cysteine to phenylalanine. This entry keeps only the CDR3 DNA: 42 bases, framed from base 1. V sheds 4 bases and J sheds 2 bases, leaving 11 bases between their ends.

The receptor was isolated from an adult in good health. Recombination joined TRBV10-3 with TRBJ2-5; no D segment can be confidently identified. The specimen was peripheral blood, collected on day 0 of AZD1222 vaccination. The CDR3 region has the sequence CAISGERWQETQYF. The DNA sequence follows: TGTGCCATCAGTGGGGAAAGATGGCAAGAGACCCAGTACTTC.